The 23 T cell receptor beta chains below were found in one sample sequenced in a study of blood T cell repertoires in COVID-19 (dated by TCRdb to the early 2020s). Library preparation used the immunoSEQ multiplex PCR assay. TCRdb mirrors the immuneACCESS table, restricted to in-frame sequences. Some clones are absent from its copies; in checked studies, under half trace to an unresolved V gene, and the reason for the others is unknown. The sample profile shows 240,000 or so clones; approximately 84% of them were found once. The ten largest account for 3.3% of the sample. Sequenced: PBMCs or T cells enriched from blood (not recorded which). These TCRs come from a woman aged 40 to 50 with acute COVID-19.

This clone appeared once. This chain joins TRBV18 and TRBJ2-2; D is unclear. Germline CDR1 is KGHSH and CDR2 is LQKENI. There are 14 residues in the CDR3. With 1 base removed from V and 7 bases from J, the gap between germline ends came to 10 bases. CDR3 bases: TGTGCCAGCTCACCACGATCGGGTGTCGGGGAGCTGTTTTTT. This gives the protein CASSPRSGVGELFF.

CDR3 region: CASSITANSPLHF. The CDR3 DNA reads TGTGCCAGTAGTATAACAGCCAATTCACCCCTCCACTTT. V gene TRBV19 combines with J gene TRBJ1-6, with no clear D. This CDR3 has 13 residues. Trimming stripped 2 bases from V and 7 bases from J, with 6 bases between. Germline loops: CDR1 LNHDA, CDR2 SQIVND (reference sequence).

V is TRBV7-2 and J is TRBJ2-7; 7 bases are shared with TRBD1. Germline loops: CDR1 SGHTA, CDR2 FQGNSA. The junction had 4 bases not matched to a gene; V was cut back by 1 base and J by 1 base. The CDR3 contains 15 residues. CDR3 sequence (DNA): TGTGCCAGCAGCTTAGACGGGACAGCGTCCTACGAGCAGTACTTC. This translates into CASSLDGTASYEQYF.

A note on this clone: Other DNA variants within this sample encode the same CDR3. This chain connects TRBV5-1 to TRBJ2-5; 10 positions agree with TRBD2. The V gene's germline CDR1 is SGHRS and CDR2 YFSETQ. The J segment lost 5 bases and the V segment lost 4 bases, leaving 5 bases of the junction unmatched. The CDR3 covers 14 residues. This CDR3 is CASSTGLAKETQYF. CDR3 sequence (DNA): TGCGCCAGCAGCACGGGACTAGCGAAGGAGACCCAGTACTTC.

The V call is TRBV24-1, the J call TRBJ2-5, with D uncertain. This CDR3 has 13 amino acids. CDR1 is KGHDR and CDR2 is SFDVKD in the germline V gene. Trimming left V 5 bases short and J 0 bases short, with 6 bases between. CDR3 sequence reads: CATSVSYQETQYF. As DNA, the CDR3 is TGTGCCACCAGTGTTTCGTACCAAGAGACCCAGTACTTC.

This clone appeared once. The chain has TRBV7-3 and TRBJ1-4, with TRBD1 matching over 9 bases. Germline trimming cut 6 bases from V and 2 bases from J; bases unmatched to any gene: 10. Germline CDR1 and CDR2: SGHTA and FQGTGA. This CDR3 is built from 17 residues. This chain's CDR3 is CASRRGDRVETNEKLFF. The CDR3, as DNA: TGTGCCAGCAGGAGGGGGGACAGGGTCGAGACTAATGAAAAACTGTTTTTT.

This clone appeared a single time. The V call is TRBV21-1, the J call TRBJ1-6. TRBV21-1 is designated a pseudogene. The CDR3 spans 19 residues. The CDR3 spells CASSKAVSRDVSYNSPLHF. The DNA for the CDR3 is TGTGCCAGCAGCAAAGCAGTATCCCGCGATGTATCCTATAATTCACCCCTCCACTTT.

The chain carries TRBV7-9 and TRBJ2-1; TRBD1 agrees at 7 bases. CDR1 SEHNR and CDR2 FQNEAQ come from the germline V gene (reference sequence). The CDR3 runs to 14 residues. With 3 bases clipped from V and 5 bases from J, the junction kept 4 bases outside the gene matches. The CDR3: CASSFEGTDNEQFF. The CDR3 region has the DNA TGTGCCAGCAGCTTTGAGGGGACAGACAATGAGCAGTTCTTC.

The chain joins TRBV29-1 to TRBJ1-5; a possible D gene is TRBD1 (5 bases). In germline, CDR1 is SQVTM, CDR2 ANQGSEA. Deletions cut 6 bases from V and 6 bases from J, with 18 bases between. The CDR3 extends over 14 amino acids. CDR3 DNA: TGCAGCGTCAAAGACCAGCTCGGGGGTCAGCCCCAGCATTTT. This sequence encodes CSVKDQLGGQPQHF.

This clone was seen once. The CDR3 loop is CASARGDYNEQFF. The CDR3 DNA reads as TGTGCCAGCGCTCGGGGAGATTACAATGAGCAGTTCTTC. The chain recombines TRBV9 with TRBJ2-1; possibly TRBD2 for D (5 bases). The length of the CDR3 is 13 residues. Trimming took off 7 bases at V and 4 bases at J, with 12 bases between the two ends. The germline V gene encodes CDR1 SGDLS and CDR2 YYNGEE.

V and J are TRBV3-1 (or the pseudogene TRBV3-2) and TRBJ2-1; 15 nucleotides agree with TRBD2. Germline values: CDR1 LGHDT, CDR2 YNNKEL (reference sequence). This CDR3 contains 19 residues. Trimming at V came to 0 bases and at J to 4 bases, leaving 7 bases not matched to a gene. CDR3 protein: CASSQDTGLAGGSYNEQFF. The CDR3, as DNA: TGTGCCAGCAGCCAAGATACGGGACTAGCGGGAGGATCGTACAATGAGCAGTTCTTC.

The rearrangement links TRBV19 to TRBJ2-6; D is possibly TRBD1 (5 bases). Trimming cost V 9 bases and J 2 bases, with 14 bases left between them. The germline V gene encodes CDR1 LNHDA and CDR2 SQIVND (reference sequence). The CDR3 is made up of 15 amino acids. The CDR3 region is CASHARGAGANVLTF. CDR3 nucleotide sequence: TGTGCCAGCCATGCAAGGGGCGCTGGGGCCAACGTCCTGACTTTC.

The V gene is TRBV6-1, the J gene TRBJ1-3; TRBD1 might be the D (5 bases). Germline lookup yields CDR1 MNHNS and CDR2 SASEGT. The CDR3 is 16 residues long. V was cut by 2 bases and J by 0 bases, with 11 bases left in between. CDR3 residues: CASSEPSRASGNTIYF. In DNA form, the CDR3 reads TGTGCCAGCAGTGAACCCTCCAGGGCCTCTGGAAACACCATATATTTT.

The chain combines TRBV11-3 with TRBJ2-1; 8 bases align to TRBD1. Unmatched junction bases numbered 7, after V lost 2 bases and J lost 7 bases. CDR1 is SGHNT and CDR2 is YENEEA in the germline V gene. This CDR3 has 15 residues. The CDR3 is CASSLRDRGGNEQFF. Here the CDR3 DNA reads TGTGCCAGCAGCTTACGAGACAGGGGTGGAAATGAGCAGTTCTTC.

The chain couples TRBV7-9 to TRBJ1-6; tentatively, D is TRBD1 (5 bases). This CDR3 contains 14 residues. The V end was cut by 7 bases, the J end by 7 bases, with 14 bases between. In germline, CDR1 is SEHNR, CDR2 FQNEAQ (reference sequence). The CDR3 here is CASTQGASNSPLHF. CDR3 DNA: TGTGCCAGCACCCAAGGGGCTAGCAATTCACCCCTCCACTTT.

The chain carries TRBV5-1 and TRBJ1-4; the D gene is possibly TRBD1 (6 bases). Germline CDR1 reads SGHRS; CDR2 reads YFSETQ. V shed 4 bases and J shed 6 bases, with 10 bases lying between them. The length of the CDR3 is 13 residues. This CDR3 is CASSPSGDEKLFF. The CDR3 nucleotides read TGCGCCAGCAGCCCCTCAGGGGATGAAAAACTGTTTTTT.

This clone was seen only once. The gene calls are TRBV28 and TRBJ2-5, with D tentatively TRBD2 (5 bases). This CDR3 comprises 17 residues. The V gene lost 2 bases and the J gene lost 5 bases, with 21 bases spanning the gap. CDR1 is MDHEN, CDR2 SYDVKM, per germline. DNA of the CDR3: TGTGCCAGCAGTTTAAGGAGGCGAAGGGCAACGCGGGAGACCCAGTACTTC. This codes for CASSLRRRRATRETQYF.

V gene TRBV27 combines with J gene TRBJ1-6, with 11 nucleotides matching TRBD1. The germline gives CDR1 MNHEY, CDR2 SMNVEV (reference sequence). With V trimmed by 5 bases and J by 9 bases, 3 bases remained unmatched. CDR3 length: 14 amino acids. The CDR3 region has the DNA TGTGCCAGCAGTAAGGACAGGGGGCTTTCACCCCTCCACTTT. It translates to CASSKDRGLSPLHF.

The rearrangement joins TRBV4-1 to TRBJ1-5; tentative D call: TRBD1 (5 bases). The CDR3 length is 16 residues. Between the trimmed V and J ends, which lost 1 base and 4 bases, there was a span of 14 bases. Germline CDR1 MGHRA, CDR2 YSYEKL. The CDR3 loop reads CASSQVAGTQNQPQHF. CDR3 bases: TGCGCCAGCAGCCAAGTGGCCGGGACTCAGAATCAGCCCCAGCATTTT.

This chain links TRBV27 with TRBJ2-6; weak D call: TRBD1 (5 bases). Germline CDR1 MNHEY, CDR2 SMNVEV (reference sequence). The CDR3 runs to 17 residues. V lost 1 base and J lost 0, with 10 bases in between. CDR3 coding DNA: TGTGCCAGCAGTTTATTCCAGGGTAGCTCTGGGGCCAACGTCCTGACTTTC. This translates into CASSLFQGSSGANVLTF.

The chain recombines TRBV30 with TRBJ2-7; 8 nucleotides agree with TRBD1. CDR3 size: 13 residues. Germline assignment: CDR1 GTSNPN and CDR2 SVGIG (reference sequence). CDR3 nucleotide sequence: TGTGCTCACCGGGACAGGAGCTCCTACGAGCAGTACTTC. Translating gives CAHRDRSSYEQYF.

The chain employs TRBV7-3 and TRBJ2-1; TRBD2 aligns across 7 bases. The CDR3 is 14 amino acids. CDR1 and CDR2 from the germline V gene are SGHTA and FQGTGA. After removal of 3 bases from V and 6 bases from J, the junction contained 5 bases not matched to a gene. CDR3 region: CASSFGGSGNEQFF. In nucleotides, the CDR3 is TGTGCCAGCAGCTTTGGCGGGAGTGGCAATGAGCAGTTCTTC.

The V call is TRBV19, the J call TRBJ2-5; D may be TRBD1 (5 bases). Germline lookup yields CDR1 LNHDA and CDR2 SQIVND (reference sequence). The CDR3 length is 14 residues. The ends were cut back, 3 bases at V and 0 bases at J, with 8 bases in the middle. This chain's CDR3 is CASSMGQHQETQYF. CDR3 nucleotides: TGTGCCAGTAGTATGGGGCAGCACCAAGAGACCCAGTACTTC.